This T cell receptor (beta chain) was identified during a study of T cell responses to AZD1222 COVID-19 vaccine. Study overall: Both about-4-week and about-12-week second-dose recipients were combined. Overall study findings and caveats: Donors in the cohort were predominantly white British and more often female, and clonal diversity was possibly underestimated. Researchers took repertoire samples only after the peak T cell response had come. The study reported that nearly half of spike-specific TCRs target unmutated variant regions.

A remark on this clone: Its specificity is unknown.

Here immunoSEQ multiplex PCR was the method, and the copy in TCRdb shows in-frame clones only, minus some. The sample lists some 150,000 clones, about 95% occurring once. V gave up 8 bases and J gave up 8 bases, with 21 bases separating them. Germline V gives CDR1 MDHEN, CDR2 SYDVKM. There are 14 residues in the CDR3. This rearrangement joins TRBV28 to TRBJ1-2; D unclear. This clonotype was obtained from an adult in good health. Material: peripheral blood, obtained on day 0 of AZD1222 vaccination. The DNA of the CDR3 is TGTGCCAGCTCCCCCCCAGTGGCGTCCCAGGGCTACACCTTC. This encodes CASSPPVASQGYTF.